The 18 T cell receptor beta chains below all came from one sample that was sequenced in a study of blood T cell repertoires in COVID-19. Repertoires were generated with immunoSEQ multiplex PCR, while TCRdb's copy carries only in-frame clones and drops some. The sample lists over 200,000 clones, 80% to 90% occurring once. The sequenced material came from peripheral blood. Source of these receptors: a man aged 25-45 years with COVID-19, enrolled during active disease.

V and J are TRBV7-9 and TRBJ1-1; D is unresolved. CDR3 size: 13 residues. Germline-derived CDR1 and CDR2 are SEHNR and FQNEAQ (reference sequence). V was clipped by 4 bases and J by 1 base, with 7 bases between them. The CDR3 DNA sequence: TGTGCCAGCAGCTATAACAGGAACACTGAAGCTTTCTTT. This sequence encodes CASSYNRNTEAFF. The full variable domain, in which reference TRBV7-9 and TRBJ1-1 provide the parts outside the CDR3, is DTGVSQNPRHKITKRGQNVTFRCDPISEHNRLYWYRQTLGQGPEFLTYFQNEAQLEKSRLLSDRFSAERPKGSFSTLEIQRTEQGDSAMYLCASSYNRNTEAFFGQGTRLTVV.

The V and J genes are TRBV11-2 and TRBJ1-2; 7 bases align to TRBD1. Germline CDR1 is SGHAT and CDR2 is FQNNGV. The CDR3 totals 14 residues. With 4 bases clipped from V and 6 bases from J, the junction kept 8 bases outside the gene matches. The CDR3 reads CASSSLQGKNGYTF. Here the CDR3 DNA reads TGTGCCAGCAGCTCCTTACAGGGGAAAAATGGCTACACCTTC.

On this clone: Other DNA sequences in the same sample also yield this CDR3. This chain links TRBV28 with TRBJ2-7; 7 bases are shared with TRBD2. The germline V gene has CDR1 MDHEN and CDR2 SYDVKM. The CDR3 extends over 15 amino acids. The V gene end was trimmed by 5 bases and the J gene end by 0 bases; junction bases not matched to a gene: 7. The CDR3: CASSPLGGVSYEQYF. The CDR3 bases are TGTGCCAGCAGTCCCCTGGGGGGGGTCTCCTACGAGCAGTACTTC.

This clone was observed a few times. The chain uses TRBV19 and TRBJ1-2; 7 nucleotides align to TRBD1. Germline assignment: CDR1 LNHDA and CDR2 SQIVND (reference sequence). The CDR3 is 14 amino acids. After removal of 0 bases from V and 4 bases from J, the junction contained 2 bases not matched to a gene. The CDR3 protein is CASSIDHRGYGYTF. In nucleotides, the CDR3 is TGTGCCAGTAGTATAGATCACAGGGGCTATGGCTACACCTTC.

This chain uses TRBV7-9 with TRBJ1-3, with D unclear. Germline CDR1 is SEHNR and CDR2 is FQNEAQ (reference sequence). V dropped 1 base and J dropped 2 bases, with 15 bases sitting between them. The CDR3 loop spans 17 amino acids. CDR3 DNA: TGTGCCAGCAGCTTAGGTTCCGGGTATCGGGCTGGAAACACCATATATTTT. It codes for CASSLGSGYRAGNTIYF.

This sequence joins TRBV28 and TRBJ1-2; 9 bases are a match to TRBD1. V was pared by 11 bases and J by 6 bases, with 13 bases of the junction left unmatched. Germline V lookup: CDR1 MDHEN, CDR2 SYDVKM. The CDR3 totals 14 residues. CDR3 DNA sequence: TGTGCCGGCCGCACGACAGGGGGGAACGATGGCTACACCTTC. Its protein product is CAGRTTGGNDGYTF.

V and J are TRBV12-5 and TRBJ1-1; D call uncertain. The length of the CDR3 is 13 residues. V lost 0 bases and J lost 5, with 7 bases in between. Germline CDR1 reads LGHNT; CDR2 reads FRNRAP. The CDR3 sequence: CASGLVSGTEAFF. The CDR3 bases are TGTGCTAGTGGTTTGGTGTCGGGGACTGAAGCTTTCTTT.

For the CDR3, the DNA is TGTGCCAGCAGCTTAGCCGGGGGAGGACTAGCCGAAACCGGGGAGCTGTTTTTT. This gives the protein CASSLAGGGLAETGELFF. The J gene is TRBJ2-2, the V gene TRBV11-2; 8 positions match TRBD2. The germline CDR1 and CDR2 sequences are SGHAT and FQNNGV. The CDR3 is 18 amino acids. The V gene end was trimmed by 1 base and the J gene end by 5 bases; junction bases not matched to a gene: 12.

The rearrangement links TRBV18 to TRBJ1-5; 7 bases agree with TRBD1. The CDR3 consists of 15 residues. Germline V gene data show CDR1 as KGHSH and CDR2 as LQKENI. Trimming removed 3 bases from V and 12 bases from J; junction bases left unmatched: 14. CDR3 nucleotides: TGTGCCAGCTCACCGGACAGGTCTCGGATTTCACTCCAGCATTTT. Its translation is CASSPDRSRISLQHF. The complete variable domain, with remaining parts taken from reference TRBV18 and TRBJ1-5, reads NAGVMQNPRHLVRRRGQEARLRCSPMKGHSHVYWYRQLPEEGLKFMVYLQKENIIDESGMPKERFSAEFPKEGPSILRIQQVVRGDSAAYFCASSPDRSRISLQHFGDGTRLSIL.

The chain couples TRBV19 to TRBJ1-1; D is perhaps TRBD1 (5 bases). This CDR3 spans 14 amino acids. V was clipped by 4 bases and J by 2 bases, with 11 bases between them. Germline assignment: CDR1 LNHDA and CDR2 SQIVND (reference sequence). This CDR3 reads CASSRTLRNTEAFF. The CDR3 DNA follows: TGTGCCAGTAGTAGGACACTTAGAAACACTGAAGCTTTCTTT.

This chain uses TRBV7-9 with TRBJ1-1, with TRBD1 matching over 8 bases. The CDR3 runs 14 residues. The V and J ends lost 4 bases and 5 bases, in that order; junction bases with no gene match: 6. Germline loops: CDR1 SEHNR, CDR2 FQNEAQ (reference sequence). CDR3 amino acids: CASSSGGRETEAFF. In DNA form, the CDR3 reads TGTGCCAGCAGCTCAGGGGGCAGGGAAACTGAAGCTTTCTTT.

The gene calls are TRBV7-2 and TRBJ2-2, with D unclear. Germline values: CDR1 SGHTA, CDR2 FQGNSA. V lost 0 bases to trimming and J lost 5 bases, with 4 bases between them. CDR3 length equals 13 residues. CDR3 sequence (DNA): TGTGCCAGCAGCTTAGCAGCAACCGGGGAGCTGTTTTTT. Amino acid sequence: CASSLAATGELFF.

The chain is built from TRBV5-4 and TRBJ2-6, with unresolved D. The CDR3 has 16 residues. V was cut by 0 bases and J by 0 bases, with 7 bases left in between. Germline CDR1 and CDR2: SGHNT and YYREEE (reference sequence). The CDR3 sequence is CASSLVLYSGANVLTF. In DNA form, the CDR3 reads TGTGCCAGCAGCTTGGTACTCTACTCTGGGGCCAACGTCCTGACTTTC.

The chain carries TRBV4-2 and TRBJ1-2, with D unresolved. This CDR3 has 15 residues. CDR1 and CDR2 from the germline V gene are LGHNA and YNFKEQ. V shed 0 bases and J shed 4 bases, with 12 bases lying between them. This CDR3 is CASSQDPSQVYGYTF. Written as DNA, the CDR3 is TGTGCCAGCAGCCAAGATCCGTCCCAGGTCTATGGCTACACCTTC.

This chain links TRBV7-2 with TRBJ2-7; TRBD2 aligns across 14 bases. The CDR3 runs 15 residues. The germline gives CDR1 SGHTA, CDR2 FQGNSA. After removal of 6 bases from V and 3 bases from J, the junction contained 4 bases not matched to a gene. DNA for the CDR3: TGTGCCAGCAGAGACGGGACTAGCGGGAGCTACGAGCAGTACTTC. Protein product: CASRDGTSGSYEQYF.

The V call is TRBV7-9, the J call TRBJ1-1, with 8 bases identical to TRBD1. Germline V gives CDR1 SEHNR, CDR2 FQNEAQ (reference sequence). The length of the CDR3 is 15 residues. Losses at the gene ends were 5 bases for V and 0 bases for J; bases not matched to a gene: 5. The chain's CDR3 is CASSPTDRVNTEAFF. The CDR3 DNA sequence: TGTGCCAGCAGCCCGACGGACAGGGTGAACACTGAAGCTTTCTTT. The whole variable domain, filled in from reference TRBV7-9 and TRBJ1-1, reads DTGVSQNPRHKITKRGQNVTFRCDPISEHNRLYWYRQTLGQGPEFLTYFQNEAQLEKSRLLSDRFSAERPKGSFSTLEIQRTEQGDSAMYLCASSPTDRVNTEAFFGQGTRLTVV.

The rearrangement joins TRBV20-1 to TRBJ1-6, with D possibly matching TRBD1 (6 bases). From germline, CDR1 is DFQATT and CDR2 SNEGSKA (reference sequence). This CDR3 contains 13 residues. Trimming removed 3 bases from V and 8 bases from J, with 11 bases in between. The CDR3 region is CSASGAGDSPLHF. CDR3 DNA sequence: TGCAGTGCTAGTGGGGCAGGGGATTCACCCCTCCACTTT.

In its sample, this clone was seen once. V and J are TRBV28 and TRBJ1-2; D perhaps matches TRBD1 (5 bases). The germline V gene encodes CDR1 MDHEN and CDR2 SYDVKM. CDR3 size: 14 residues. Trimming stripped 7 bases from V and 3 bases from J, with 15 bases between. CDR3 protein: CASNQGARDYGYTF. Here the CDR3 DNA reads TGTGCCAGCAACCAAGGGGCCCGCGACTATGGCTACACCTTC.